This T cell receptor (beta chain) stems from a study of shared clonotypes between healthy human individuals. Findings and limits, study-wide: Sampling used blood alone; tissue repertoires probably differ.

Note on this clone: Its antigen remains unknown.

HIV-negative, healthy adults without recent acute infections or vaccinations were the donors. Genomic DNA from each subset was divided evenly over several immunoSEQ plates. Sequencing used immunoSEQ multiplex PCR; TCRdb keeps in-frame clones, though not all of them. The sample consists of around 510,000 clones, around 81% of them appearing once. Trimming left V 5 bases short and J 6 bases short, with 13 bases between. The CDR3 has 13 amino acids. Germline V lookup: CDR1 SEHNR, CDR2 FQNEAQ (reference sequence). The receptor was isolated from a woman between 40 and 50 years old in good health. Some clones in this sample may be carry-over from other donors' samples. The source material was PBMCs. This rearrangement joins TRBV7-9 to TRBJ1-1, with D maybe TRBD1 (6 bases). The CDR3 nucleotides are TGTGCCAGCAGCCTAGTAGGGGGGGCTGAAGCTTTCTTT. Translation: CASSLVGGAEAFF.